This T cell receptor (beta chain) was sequenced during a study of blood T cells in healthy people across ages. Findings of the study overall: Age showed a roughly linear inverse relationship with TCR beta diversity per million T cells. Calculation of diversity from one million T cells yielded estimates considered to be underestimates.

The CDR3 runs 15 residues. The germline gives CDR1 MDHEN, CDR2 SYDVKM. The ends lost 6 bases at V and 6 bases at J; junction bases unmatched: 11. A second roughly 6 to 12 cycle PCR used barcoded and J-beta primers. With 12 random nucleotides, a template-switch adaptor tagged each individual cDNA molecule. Using its own MiXCR run on the 5' RACE reads, TCRdb lists one record per CDR3 protein. The sample shows about 930,000 distinct CDR3 sequences, under 35% of them seen only once. Turning to this clonotype: Its specificity is unknown.

This sample was shared with a second study, whose subject was T cells of mothers and their children.

This chain joins TRBV28 and TRBJ2-1; 7 bases agree with TRBD2. This clonotype originated in a woman aged 40 to 50 in good health. Sample: blood. The DNA of the CDR3 is TGTGCCAGCAGCCACCGGGGGGTCACCGCCAATGAGCAGTTCTTC. Translated, it gives CASSHRGVTANEQFF.